Listed below are T cell receptor beta chains from one sample, sequenced in a study of blood T cell repertoires in COVID-19. Profiling relied on immunoSEQ multiplex PCR, and the TCRdb table lists in-frame clones only, not all of them. The data contain approximately 290,000 clones, about nine tenths of them singletons. Material: peripheral blood. These receptors originate from a man younger than 35 with active or convalescent COVID-19. The CDR3 runs from the conserved cysteine through the conserved F or W. The order of the fields is J gene, D gene, V gene, clone size, CDR3 DNA, CDR3 protein. A D gene is named only where the DNA matches it firmly. Part of the rows lack a size; the others show once, few, many or a class for expanded clones.

>TRBJ2-3|TRBD1|TRBV15|.
TGTGCCACCAGCAGTGACGGGACAGATCATAGCACAGATACGCAGTATTTT
CATSSDGTDHSTDTQYF
>TRBJ2-5|.|TRBV6-5|.
TGTGCCAGCAGCCCCGATTTACCCCGGGAGACCCAGTACTTC
CASSPDLPRETQYF
>TRBJ2-7|TRBD2|TRBV7-2|.
TGTGCCAGCAGCGCCGATCTAGCGGGAGTTTACGAGCAGTACTTC
CASSADLAGVYEQYF
>TRBJ1-4|TRBD1|TRBV6-4|.
TGTGCCAGCAGTGACTCCTACCGGGACAGGGCCCTTTTTTGGGAAAAACTGTTTTTT
CASSDSYRDRALFWEKLFF
>TRBJ2-7|.|TRBV27|.
TGTGCCAGCAGTTTATCGATTTATCCGGGTCGGGAGAAGGAAGGATACGAGCAGTACTTC
CASSLSIYPGREKEGYEQYF
>TRBJ1-2|TRBD1|TRBV6-1|.
TGTGCCAGCAGTGAGCACAGGGGGCGCGACTATGGCTACACCTTC
CASSEHRGRDYGYTF
>TRBJ2-3|TRBD2|TRBV27|.
TGTGCCAGCAGTTACTCGGGGGGGGCAGATACGCAGTATTTT
CASSYSGGADTQYF
>TRBJ2-1|.|TRBV7-2|once
TGTGCCAGCAGCTCGAGATTACAGGGAAGAGATGAGCAGTTCTTC
CASSSRLQGRDEQFF
>TRBJ2-5|.|TRBV5-1|.
TGCGCCAGCAGCTTGGCAGATGCAGGTTATATAGAGACCCAGTACTTC
CASSLADAGYIETQYF
>TRBJ1-3|.|TRBV28|.
TGTGCCAGCAGTCCCCAAGGGGCTGGAAACACCATATATTTT
CASSPQGAGNTIYF
>TRBJ2-7|TRBD1|TRBV7-9|.
TGTGCCAGCAGCTTTACCACAGGGGTCCACGAGCAGTACTTC
CASSFTTGVHEQYF
>TRBJ2-1|.|TRBV20-1|.
TGCAGTGCTAGTTCCGGGGTCGATGAGCAGTTCTTC
CSASSGVDEQFF
>TRBJ1-2|.|TRBV28|.
TGTGCCAGCAGCCCACCCCCCCGGCGGGACCGGAACTATGGCTACACCTTC
CASSPPPRRDRNYGYTF
>TRBJ1-1|TRBD1|TRBV7-2|.
TGTGCCAGCAGCCCGACAGGGGGAGTCACTGAAGCTTTCTTT
CASSPTGGVTEAFF
>TRBJ2-1|.|TRBV10-3|.
TGTGCCATCAGTGACGTCCCCGCCTACAATGAGCAGTTCTTC
CAISDVPAYNEQFF
>TRBJ2-2|TRBD1|TRBV27|.
TGTGCCAGCTCCCGAGGGGACAGGGGTAACACCGGGGAGCTGTTTTTT
CASSRGDRGNTGELFF
>TRBJ1-1|TRBD1|TRBV25-1|.
TGTGCCAGCAGTGATCGAAGGACAGGGGGCCGACCAACTGAAGCTTTCTTT
CASSDRRTGGRPTEAFF
>TRBJ2-3|.|TRBV10-3|.
TGTGCCATCAGTGCGACTAACACCCCGTCTGATACGCAGTATTTT
CAISATNTPSDTQYF
>TRBJ2-3|TRBD2|TRBV6-5|.
TGTGCCAGCAGTCGGAGCGGGACTAGCACAGATACGCAGTATTTT
CASSRSGTSTDTQYF
>TRBJ2-7|.|TRBV9|.
TGTGCCAGCAGCGGGACTCCAGGCTCCTACGAGCAGTACTTC
CASSGTPGSYEQYF
>TRBJ1-6|TRBD1|TRBV7-2|.
TGTGCCAGCAGGCTTCGCAGACAGGGACCTAATTCACCCCTCCACTTT
CASRLRRQGPNSPLHF
>TRBJ2-1|.|TRBV10-2|.
TGCGCCAGCAGTCCTGAAATAGCCCGCCGGGGACAGTTCTTC
CASSPEIARRGQFF
>TRBJ1-5|TRBD1|TRBV6-1|.
TGTGCCAGCAGTGAAGTGGGACAGGGACTCGCGCCCCAGCATTTT
CASSEVGQGLAPQHF
>TRBJ1-1|.|TRBV28|.
TGTGCCAGCAGCACAAACACTGAAGCTTTCTTT
CASSTNTEAFF
>TRBJ1-1|.|TRBV29-1|.
TGCAGCGTGTGGGGGCACACGTCTGAAGCTTTCTTT
CSVWGHTSEAFF
>TRBJ2-3|.|TRBV5-1|.
TGCGCCAGCAGCTCTTCGTTGGATACGCAGTATTTT
CASSSSLDTQYF
>TRBJ2-7|.|TRBV2|.
TGTGCCAGCAAGCTCGCCGGCTACGAGCAGTACTTC
CASKLAGYEQYF
>TRBJ2-7|TRBD2|TRBV6-2/TRBV6-3|.
TGTGCCAGCAGTGCCTACGCGGGGGACGGGTACGAGCAGTACTTC
CASSAYAGDGYEQYF
>TRBJ1-1|.|TRBV5-1|once
TGCGCCAGCAGCTTGGGTCCAGGGCTGGTCACTGAAGCTTTCTTT
CASSLGPGLVTEAFF
>TRBJ2-5|TRBD1|TRBV18|.
TGTGCCAGCTCACCATATACGGGACAGGGTAGTCCCGAGACCCAGTACTTC
CASSPYTGQGSPETQYF
>TRBJ2-3|.|TRBV5-1|.
TGCGCCAGCAGCCGACTTTTCGGAGGCTTGGTTGGCACAGATACGCAGTATTTT
CASSRLFGGLVGTDTQYF
>TRBJ2-5|.|TRBV28|.
TGTGCCAGCAGTTCTGAGACAGTGTTACGAGAGACCCAGTACTTC
CASSSETVLRETQYF
>TRBJ1-5|TRBD1|TRBV19|.
TGTGCCAGTAGTATTGGGACAGGGGTGAGCAATCAGCCCCAGCATTTT
CASSIGTGVSNQPQHF
>TRBJ2-1|TRBD1|TRBV27|.
TGTGCCAGCATCGGACAGGCGTCAGGGGAGCAGTTCTTC
CASIGQASGEQFF
>TRBJ2-7|TRBD2|TRBV6-5|.
TGTGCCAGCAGCTCGGGACTAGCGTCTCACGAGCAGTACTTC
CASSSGLASHEQYF
>TRBJ1-1|.|TRBV20-1|.
TGCAGTGCCGTGAACACTGAAGCTTTCTTT
CSAVNTEAFF
>TRBJ1-1|TRBD1|TRBV19|.
TGTGCCAGTAGTATAATAGGGGGCCGAACTGAAGCTTTCTTT
CASSIIGGRTEAFF
>TRBJ2-3|.|TRBV24-1|few
TGTGCCACCAGTGATTGGGCGGAGGGCGGAGCAGATACGCAGTATTTT
CATSDWAEGGADTQYF
>TRBJ2-5|.|TRBV5-1|.
TGCGCCAGCAGCTTGGAACAGATCCCCCAAGGGGCCCAGTACTTC
CASSLEQIPQGAQYF
>TRBJ2-7|.|TRBV19|.
TGTGCCAGTAGCGTAACCCTCAGGGATCTAAGGTCCTACGAGCAGTACTTC
CASSVTLRDLRSYEQYF
>TRBJ1-1|.|TRBV6-4|few
TGTGCCAGCAGTGGACAGCCGAACACTGAAGCTTTCTTT
CASSGQPNTEAFF
>TRBJ2-5|.|TRBV9|.
TGTGCCAGCAGCGTAGGTCTACTCCAAGAGACCCAGTACTTC
CASSVGLLQETQYF
>TRBJ1-5|.|TRBV6-7|.
TGTGCCAGCAGTTACAAAGTCAAACAGAGCAATCAGCCCCAGCATTTT
CASSYKVKQSNQPQHF
>TRBJ2-2|TRBD2|TRBV7-2|.
TGTGCCAGCAGCCGCGGGGGGGCGGGCACCGGGGAGCTGTTTTTT
CASSRGGAGTGELFF
>TRBJ1-3|TRBD1|TRBV18|.
TGTGCCAGCTCACCACCGGGACAGGCCACAATCTCTGGAAACACCATATATTTT
CASSPPGQATISGNTIYF
>TRBJ1-3|TRBD1|TRBV7-9|.
TGTGCCAGCAGCTTAGCGTCAGGTGGGACAGACATCGGAAACACCATATATTTT
CASSLASGGTDIGNTIYF
>TRBJ1-1|TRBD1|TRBV27|.
TGTGCCAGCAGTACCTCCGGGACAGGGGGGTTTTTCTTT
CASSTSGTGGFFF
>TRBJ1-1|.|TRBV25-1|.
TGTGCCAGCAGTGATGGACACGACACTGAAGCTTTCTTT
CASSDGHDTEAFF
>TRBJ2-2|TRBD2|TRBV4-3|.
TGCGCCAGCAGCCCAGCTAGCGGGGGGGCCGGGGAGCTGTTTTTT
CASSPASGGAGELFF
>TRBJ1-6|.|TRBV2|once
TGTGCCAGCAGGCTGAGAACAGGAGTAAATTCACCCCTCCACTTT
CASRLRTGVNSPLHF
>TRBJ1-2|TRBD1|TRBV28|.
TGTGCCAGCAGTTTTCGGGACAGGCCCAACTATGGCTACACCTTC
CASSFRDRPNYGYTF
>TRBJ2-5|.|TRBV7-9|.
TGTGCCAGCAGCCACACATTCGGGGGGCAGATTTACCAAGAGACCCAGTACTTC
CASSHTFGGQIYQETQYF
>TRBJ1-6|.|TRBV7-9|.
TGTGCCAGCAGCGAGACTCTCTATTCACCCCTCCACTTT
CASSETLYSPLHF
>TRBJ2-7|.|TRBV29-1|.
TGCAGCGTGTCCGGGACACAGACCTACGAGCAGTACTTC
CSVSGTQTYEQYF
>TRBJ2-7|TRBD1|TRBV6-5|.
TGTGCCAGCAGTTCGCCGACAGGGGGCTCGTACGAGCAGTACTTC
CASSSPTGGSYEQYF